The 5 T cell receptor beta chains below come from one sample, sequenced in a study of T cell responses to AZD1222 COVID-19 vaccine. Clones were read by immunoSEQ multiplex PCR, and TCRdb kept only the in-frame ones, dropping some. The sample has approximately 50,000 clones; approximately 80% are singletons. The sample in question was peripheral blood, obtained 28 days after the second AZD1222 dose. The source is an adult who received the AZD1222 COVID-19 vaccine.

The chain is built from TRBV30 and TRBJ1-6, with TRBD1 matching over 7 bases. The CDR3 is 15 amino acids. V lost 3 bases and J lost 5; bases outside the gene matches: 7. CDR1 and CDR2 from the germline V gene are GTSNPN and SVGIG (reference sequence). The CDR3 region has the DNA TGTGCCTGGAGCCCAGGGGGGGCAAATAATTCACCCCTCCACTTT. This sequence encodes CAWSPGGANNSPLHF.

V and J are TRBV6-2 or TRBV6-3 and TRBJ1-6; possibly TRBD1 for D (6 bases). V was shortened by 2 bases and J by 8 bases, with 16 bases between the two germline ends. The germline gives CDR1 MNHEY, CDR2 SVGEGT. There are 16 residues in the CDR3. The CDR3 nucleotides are TGTGCCAGCAGTTACGAAGCGCCGAGGGGGGATTCACCCCTCCACTTT. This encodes CASSYEAPRGDSPLHF.

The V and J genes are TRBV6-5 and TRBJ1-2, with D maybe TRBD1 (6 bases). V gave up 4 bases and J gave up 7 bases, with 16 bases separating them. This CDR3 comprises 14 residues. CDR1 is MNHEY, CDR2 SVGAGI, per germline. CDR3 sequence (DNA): TGTGCCAGCAGTTCCCCCTTCAAAGGGGGTGGCTACACCTTC. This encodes CASSSPFKGGGYTF.

CDR3 sequence (DNA): TGTGCCAGCAGCCCGCGCCCCCCTAGCACTGAAGCTTTCTTT. This encodes CASSPRPPSTEAFF. The chain has TRBV7-9 and TRBJ1-1; D remains ambiguous. V lost 5 bases and J lost 4, with 14 bases in between. Germline CDR1 SEHNR, CDR2 FQNEAQ (reference sequence). There are 14 residues in the CDR3.

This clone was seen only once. The CDR3 sequence: CASSDRGYGYTF. CDR3 nucleotides: TGTGCCAGCAGCGACAGGGGATATGGCTACACCTTC. The chain is built from TRBV6-5 and TRBJ1-2; 8 positions match TRBD1. Germline CDR1 reads MNHEY; CDR2 reads SVGAGI. The CDR3 consists of 12 residues. The junction had 2 bases not matched to a gene; V was cut back by 6 bases and J by 5 bases.